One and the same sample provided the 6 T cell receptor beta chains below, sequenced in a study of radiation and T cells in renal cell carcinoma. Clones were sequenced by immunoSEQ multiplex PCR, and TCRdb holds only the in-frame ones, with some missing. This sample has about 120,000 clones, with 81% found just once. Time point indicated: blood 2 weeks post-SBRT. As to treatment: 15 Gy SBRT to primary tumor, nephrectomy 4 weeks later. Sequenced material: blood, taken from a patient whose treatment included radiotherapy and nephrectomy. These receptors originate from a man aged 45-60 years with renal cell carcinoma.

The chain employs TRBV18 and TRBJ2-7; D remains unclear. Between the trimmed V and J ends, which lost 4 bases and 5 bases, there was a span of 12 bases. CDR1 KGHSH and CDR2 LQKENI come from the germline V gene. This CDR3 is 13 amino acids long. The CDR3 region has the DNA TGTGCCAGCTCACGGTCGCGGTCCGACGAGCAGTACTTC. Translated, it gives CASSRSRSDEQYF.

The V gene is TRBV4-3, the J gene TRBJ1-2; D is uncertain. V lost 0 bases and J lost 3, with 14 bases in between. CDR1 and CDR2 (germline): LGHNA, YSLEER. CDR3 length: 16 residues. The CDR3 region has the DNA TGCGCCAGCAGCCAAGATATCACAAGCCTCTACTATGGCTACACCTTC. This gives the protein CASSQDITSLYYGYTF.

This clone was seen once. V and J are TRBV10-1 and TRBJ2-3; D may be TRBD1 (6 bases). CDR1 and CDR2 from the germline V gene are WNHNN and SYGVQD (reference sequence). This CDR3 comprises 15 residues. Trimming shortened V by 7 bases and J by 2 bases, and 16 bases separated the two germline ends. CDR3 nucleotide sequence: TGCGCCAGCACTAACCGGGACATAAACACAGATACGCAGTATTTT. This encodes CASTNRDINTDTQYF.

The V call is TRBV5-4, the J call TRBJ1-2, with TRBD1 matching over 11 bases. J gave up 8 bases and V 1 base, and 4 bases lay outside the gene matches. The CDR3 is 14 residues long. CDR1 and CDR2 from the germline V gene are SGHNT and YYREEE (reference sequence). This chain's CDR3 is CASSLWGQGGGYTF. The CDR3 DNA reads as TGTGCCAGCAGCTTGTGGGGACAGGGGGGAGGCTACACCTTC.

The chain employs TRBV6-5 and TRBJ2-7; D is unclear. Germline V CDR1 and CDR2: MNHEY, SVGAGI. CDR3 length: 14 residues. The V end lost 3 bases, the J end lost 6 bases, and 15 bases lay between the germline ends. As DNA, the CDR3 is TGTGCCAGCAGTTATGGCGTCCCTCCGGGCGAGCAGTACTTC. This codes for CASSYGVPPGEQYF.

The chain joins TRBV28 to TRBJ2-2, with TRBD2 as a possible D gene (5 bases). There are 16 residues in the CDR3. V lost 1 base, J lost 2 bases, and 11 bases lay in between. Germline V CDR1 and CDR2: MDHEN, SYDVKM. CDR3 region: CASSLFSGRNTGELFF. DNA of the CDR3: TGTGCCAGCAGTTTATTTAGTGGGAGAAACACCGGGGAGCTGTTTTTT. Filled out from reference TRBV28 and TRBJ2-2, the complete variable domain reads DVKVTQSSRYLVKRTGEKVFLECVQDMDHENMFWYRQDPGLGLRLIYFSYDVKMKEKGDIPEGYSVSREKKERFSLILESASTNQTSMYLCASSLFSGRNTGELFFGEGSRLTVL.